These T cell receptor beta chains were read from a single sample in a study of monozygotic twins with inflammatory bowel disease. For each CDR3 protein, TCRdb gives one entry from its re-call of the 5' RACE reads, without DNA. This table lists about 150,000 distinct CDR3 sequences. The sequenced sample was blood. Receptors originate from a human donor with ulcerative colitis or Crohn's disease, or a healthy co-twin of an affected twin (not recorded which). The CDR3 runs from the conserved cysteine through the conserved F or W.

V: TRBV3-1; J: TRBJ2-2; CDR3: CASSQGRRILVTGELFF
V: TRBV5-6; J: TRBJ2-7; CDR3: CASSFFASRTYEQYF
V: TRBV5-1; J: TRBJ1-5; CDR3: CASSAWDSTNQSQHF
V: TRBV7-6; J: TRBJ2-3; CDR3: CASSLSGNPTDTQYF
V: TRBV5-1; J: TRBJ2-7; CDR3: CASSLTASGNYEQYF
V: TRBV7-3; J: TRBJ2-1; CDR3: CASSFSGIYNEQFF
V: TRBV5-1; J: TRBJ2-5; CDR3: CASSSGTSGRAAQETQYF
V: TRBV7-3; J: TRBJ2-1; CDR3: CASSFRLALYNEQFF
V: TRBV15; J: TRBJ1-5; CDR3: CATSHGQGDQPQHF
V: TRBV5-6; J: TRBJ2-5; CDR3: CASSGGREETQYF
V: TRBV6-5; J: TRBJ2-5; CDR3: CASSYSWARSETQYF
V: TRBV28; J: TRBJ2-1; CDR3: CASSPLTLRGQFF
V: TRBV5-1; J: TRBJ1-2; CDR3: CASSFPSRGAYGYTF
V: TRBV29-1; J: TRBJ2-5; CDR3: CSVEGGLAGGQETQYF
V: TRBV5-5; J: TRBJ1-4; CDR3: CASTPSGSPRGEKLFF
V: TRBV5-4; J: TRBJ2-3; CDR3: CASSLAPGDTQYF
V: TRBV7-7; J: TRBJ2-1; CDR3: CASSLGGSIDEQFF
V: TRBV3-1; J: TRBJ2-1; CDR3: CASSQGTSGNLEFF
V: TRBV29-1; J: TRBJ1-1; CDR3: CSVLRGGGTEAFF
V: TRBV5-1; J: TRBJ2-5; CDR3: CASSLDSGREETQYF
V: TRBV10-3; J: TRBJ2-5; CDR3: CAISESTNRQETQYF
V: TRBV7-3; J: TRBJ1-5; CDR3: CASSLRAGSNQPQHF
V: TRBV7-2; J: TRBJ2-7; CDR3: CASSRQGKYEQYF
V: TRBV24-1; J: TRBJ2-1; CDR3: CATSDSSDRSLSFYNEQFF
V: TRBV15; J: TRBJ1-4; CDR3: CATSRGRAANEKLFF
V: TRBV5-1; J: TRBJ2-1; CDR3: CASSLGEISYNEQFF
V: TRBV6-1; J: TRBJ1-2; CDR3: CASSPTGYFYGYTF
V: TRBV9; J: TRBJ2-5; CDR3: CASSVVSSGRAQYF
V: TRBV6-5; J: TRBJ2-2; CDR3: CASSYSATNTGELFF
V: TRBV11-2; J: TRBJ1-2; CDR3: CASSLERLARGGYGYTF
V: TRBV18; J: TRBJ2-5; CDR3: CASSPGEESQYF
V: TRBV4-1; J: TRBJ2-7; CDR3: CASSLSPTSGRYEQYF
V: TRBV6-1; J: TRBJ2-2; CDR3: CASSGWGTGNTGELFF
V: TRBV10-3; J: TRBJ2-5; CDR3: CATTPGTGQETQYF
V: TRBV29-1; J: TRBJ2-2; CDR3: CSTTLGGLGTGELFF
V: TRBV20-1; J: TRBJ2-3; CDR3: CSAPAGTSGRTSTDTQYF
V: TRBV20-1; J: TRBJ2-7; CDR3: CSARTSGTEQYF
V: TRBV7-2; J: TRBJ2-1; CDR3: CASSLAGTSYNEQFF
V: TRBV7-9; J: TRBJ2-1; CDR3: CASSAGTRGSTGFF
V: TRBV7-9; J: TRBJ1-1; CDR3: CASSLSLGAEAFF
V: TRBV27; J: TRBJ1-5; CDR3: CASSFTHGSNQPQHF
V: TRBV27; J: TRBJ1-2; CDR3: CASSLGPSNYGYTF
V: TRBV7-8; J: TRBJ1-2; CDR3: CASSAIRNSVYGYTF
V: TRBV7-2; J: TRBJ2-5; CDR3: CASLVLRQETQYF
V: TRBV28; J: TRBJ1-3; CDR3: CASSLGYETGTYTIYF
V: TRBV2; J: TRBJ1-5; CDR3: CASSERSHYSNQPQHF
V: TRBV24-1; J: TRBJ2-5; CDR3: CATSDSRQRQETQYF
V: TRBV5-1; J: TRBJ2-6; CDR3: CASSLDYSGANVLTF